One and the same sample provided the 14 T cell receptor beta chains below, sequenced in a study of blood T cell repertoires in COVID-19. The method was immunoSEQ multiplex PCR; TCRdb's version includes in-frame clones alone and lacks a portion of them. The data contain roughly 180,000 clones, around 76% of them seen just once; the ten biggest clones take up approximately 8.6%. The material sequenced was peripheral blood. The source is a woman aged 50 to 60 with active or convalescent COVID-19.

V gene TRBV27 combines with J gene TRBJ2-1; a possible D gene is TRBD1 (5 bases). Between the trimmed V and J ends, which lost 6 bases and 1 base, there was a span of 13 bases. The germline gives CDR1 MNHEY, CDR2 SMNVEV (reference sequence). CDR3 length: 15 amino acids. CDR3 bases: TGTGCCAGCAGCGCACTTGACAGTTCCTACAATGAGCAGTTCTTC. This encodes CASSALDSSYNEQFF.

V and J are TRBV19 and TRBJ1-1, with no clear D. Germline V gene data show CDR1 as LNHDA and CDR2 as SQIVND (reference sequence). The CDR3 length is 13 residues. V shed 0 bases and J shed 8 bases, with 10 bases lying between them. The CDR3 DNA is TGTGCCAGTAGTATAGATCCATACAGCGAAGCTTTCTTT. This codes for CASSIDPYSEAFF. Using reference TRBV19 and TRBJ1-1 for the parts outside the CDR3, the full variable domain is DGGITQSPKYLFRKEGQNVTLSCEQNLNHDAMYWYRQDPGQGLRLIYYSQIVNDFQKGDIAEGYSVSREKKESFPLTVTSAQKNPTAFYLCASSIDPYSEAFFGQGTRLTVV.

This chain joins TRBV2 and TRBJ2-3; 12 bases map to TRBD2. V lost 5 bases, J lost 4 bases, and 7 bases stayed unmatched. This CDR3 has 16 residues. Germline V gene data show CDR1 as SNHLY and CDR2 as FYNNEI. The CDR3 loop is CASSWTSGTRSDTQYF. CDR3 DNA sequence: TGTGCCAGCAGTTGGACTAGCGGGACACGATCAGATACGCAGTATTTT. The variable domain in full, with the rest retrieved from reference TRBV2 and TRBJ2-3, is EPEVTQTPSHQVTQMGQEVILRCVPISNHLYFYWYRQILGQKVEFLVSFYNNEISEKSEIFDDQFSVERPDGSNFTLKIRSTKLEDSAMYFCASSWTSGTRSDTQYFGPGTRLTVL.

The J gene is TRBJ1-2, the V gene TRBV11-2; 7 nucleotides align to TRBD1. From germline, CDR1 is SGHAT and CDR2 FQNNGV. The V and J ends lost 1 base and 4 bases, in that order; junction bases with no gene match: 3. CDR3 length: 14 amino acids. The CDR3, as DNA: TGTGCCAGCAGCTTAGGTTCAGGGGGCTATGGCTACACCTTC. This encodes CASSLGSGGYGYTF.

The chain combines TRBV12-3 or TRBV12-4 with TRBJ2-2, with D possibly matching TRBD2 (6 bases). The length of the CDR3 is 13 residues. Between the trimmed V and J ends, which lost 5 bases and 4 bases, there was a span of 8 bases. The CDR3 region has the DNA TGTGCCAGCAGTCGGGACTCCACCGGGGAGCTGTTTTTT. This sequence encodes CASSRDSTGELFF.

This clone was seen a single time. V usage is TRBV11-2 and J usage is TRBJ2-5; D perhaps matches TRBD1 (6 bases). Germline V CDR1 and CDR2: SGHAT, FQNNGV. The CDR3 is made up of 15 amino acids. Trimming cost V 4 bases and J 0 bases, with 12 bases left between them. The CDR3 is CASSSEQGHQETQYF. The CDR3 bases are TGTGCCAGCAGCTCTGAACAGGGCCACCAAGAGACCCAGTACTTC. Drawing the rest from reference TRBV11-2 and TRBJ2-5, the complete variable domain is EAGVAQSPRYKIIEKRQSVAFWCNPISGHATLYWYQQILGQGPKLLIQFQNNGVVDDSQLPKDRFSAERLKGVDSTLKIQPAKLEDSAVYLCASSSEQGHQETQYFGPGTRLLVL.

This chain connects TRBV19 to TRBJ1-2, with D unresolved. Germline values: CDR1 LNHDA, CDR2 SQIVND (reference sequence). The CDR3 runs 14 residues. Trimming removed 3 bases at V and 13 bases at J, with 21 bases between. Here the CDR3 reads CASSIYPPGEGGTF. In DNA, the CDR3 is TGTGCCAGTAGTATTTACCCTCCGGGAGAAGGCGGCACCTTC.

The rearrangement links TRBV7-9 to TRBJ2-1; perhaps TRBD2 as D (6 bases). V lost 4 bases and J 0 bases, leaving 16 bases between the germline ends. This CDR3 is built from 17 residues. From germline, CDR1 is SEHNR and CDR2 FQNEAQ (reference sequence). The CDR3 is CASSSWRGASSYNEQFF. The CDR3 DNA sequence: TGTGCCAGCAGCTCGTGGCGGGGCGCGAGCTCCTACAATGAGCAGTTCTTC.

The chain joins TRBV30 to TRBJ2-2, with D perhaps TRBD1 (6 bases). Trimming stripped 1 base from V and 8 bases from J, with 11 bases between. Germline loops: CDR1 GTSNPN, CDR2 SVGIG (reference sequence). This CDR3 is built from 13 residues. This CDR3 is CAWSAGVPGELFF. The DNA of the CDR3 is TGTGCCTGGAGTGCAGGGGTACCGGGGGAGCTGTTTTTT.

The rearrangement links TRBV12-3 or TRBV12-4 to TRBJ1-5; D gene ambiguous. The CDR3 has 13 residues. Trimming shortened V by 3 bases and J by 7 bases, and 10 bases separated the two germline ends. Here the CDR3 DNA reads TGTGCCAGCAGTTTGAACCGGGGACAGCCCCAGCATTTT. It translates to CASSLNRGQPQHF.

The chain joins TRBV2 to TRBJ1-6; the D is unclear. The CDR3 covers 14 residues. V was clipped by 2 bases and J by 9 bases, with 11 bases between them. Germline-derived CDR1 and CDR2 are SNHLY and FYNNEI. The CDR3 protein is CASSEYDLGSPLHF. In DNA form, the CDR3 reads TGTGCCAGCAGTGAATATGATCTAGGTTCACCCCTCCACTTT.

The CDR3: CASSQLKTGAEAFF. In DNA form, the CDR3 reads TGTGCCAGCTCACAACTGAAAACAGGCGCTGAAGCTTTCTTT. The chain carries TRBV18 and TRBJ1-1; the D gene is possibly TRBD1 (5 bases). The length of the CDR3 is 14 residues. The germline V gene has CDR1 KGHSH and CDR2 LQKENI. Trimming removed 4 bases at V and 6 bases at J, with 15 bases between. The full variable domain, in which reference TRBV18 and TRBJ1-1 provide the parts outside the CDR3, is NAGVMQNPRHLVRRRGQEARLRCSPMKGHSHVYWYRQLPEEGLKFMVYLQKENIIDESGMPKERFSAEFPKEGPSILRIQQVVRGDSAAYFCASSQLKTGAEAFFGQGTRLTVV.

The DNA of the CDR3 is TGTGCCAGCAGCCCGACAGGGGTAGAGACCCAGTACTTC. This sequence encodes CASSPTGVETQYF. The V gene is TRBV6-2 or TRBV6-3, the J gene TRBJ2-5, with TRBD1 matching over 8 bases. Losses at the gene ends were 6 bases for V and 4 bases for J; bases not matched to a gene: 4. The CDR3 runs to 13 residues. The germline V gene has CDR1 MNHEY and CDR2 SVGEGT.

This clone is a singleton in its sample. The rearrangement uses TRBV2 and TRBJ1-1; 7 bases are a match to TRBD1. Germline trimming cut 4 bases from V and 1 base from J; bases unmatched to any gene: 6. The CDR3 contains 15 residues. The V gene's germline CDR1 is SNHLY and CDR2 FYNNEI. CDR3 sequence (DNA): TGTGCCAGCAGTGTACAAGGGGGCAGGAACACTGAAGCTTTCTTT. Translating it yields CASSVQGGRNTEAFF.